These T cell receptor beta chains were read from a single sample in a study of blood T cell repertoires in COVID-19. Libraries were prepared by immunoSEQ multiplex PCR; TCRdb keeps only in-frame clonotypes and omits some of them. The sample records 250,000 or so clones, 70% to 90% being singletons. Sequencing used peripheral blood. The receptors were gathered from a woman aged 65 to 85 with active or convalescent COVID-19. Both conserved end residues are part of each CDR3. The order of the fields is clone size, J gene, V gene, D gene, CDR3 DNA, CDR3 protein. The D gene is left open where the match is weak. Some rows mark clone size as missing; the rest say once, few, many or name a class of expanded clone.

. TRBJ2-5 TRBV6-1 TRBD2 TGTGCCAGCATCCGGGGGGAAAAAGAGACCCAGTACTTC CASIRGEKETQYF
. TRBJ1-3 TRBV6-5 . TGTGCCAGCCGAGAGAGCTACACCATATATTTT CASRESYTIYF
. TRBJ1-4 TRBV6-6 . TGTGCCAGCACACGTCTTCAGGGAAAAATAAATGAAAAACTGTTTTTT CASTRLQGKINEKLFF
. TRBJ2-2 TRBV11-2 . TGTGCCAGCAGCAATACTAGTCCCGGGGAGCTGTTTTTT CASSNTSPGELFF
. TRBJ1-6 TRBV6-6 TRBD1 TGTGCCACCGGACAGGGTCTCTCCTCGGGCAATTCACCCCTCCACTTT CATGQGLSSGNSPLHF
. TRBJ2-5 TRBV18 TRBD1 TGTGCCAGCTCACGGACAGGGCAAGAGACCCAGTACTTC CASSRTGQETQYF
. TRBJ2-7 TRBV5-4 . TGTGCCAGCAGCTTGGCAGGGACACCCTACGAGCAGTACTTC CASSLAGTPYEQYF
. TRBJ1-1 TRBV6-5 . TGTGCCAGCAGTTACTCATACCCCGGAGAGACTGAAGCTTTCTTT CASSYSYPGETEAFF
. TRBJ2-7 TRBV4-2 TRBD2 TGTGCCAGCAGCCATGCTAGCGGGGGGGACTACGAGCAGTACTTC CASSHASGGDYEQYF
. TRBJ2-1 TRBV27 TRBD2 TGTGCCAGCAGTCCGACTAGCGGGGAGTACAATGAGCAGTTCTTC CASSPTSGEYNEQFF
. TRBJ2-5 TRBV7-2 TRBD2 TGTGCCAGCAGCTCGCATAGCGGGGGGGAAGGAGAGACCCAGTACTTC CASSSHSGGEGETQYF
. TRBJ2-2 TRBV7-8 . TGTGCCAGCAGCCGACAGGCCTCGAACACCGGGGAGCTGTTTTTT CASSRQASNTGELFF
. TRBJ1-2 TRBV3-1/TRBV3-2 . TGTGCCAGCAGCCCAACCGGAAGGTCGGGAGGCTACACCTTC CASSPTGRSGGYTF
. TRBJ1-2 TRBV19 . TGTGCCAGTAATACAGCCGGCAGGGCTAACTATGGCTACACCTTC CASNTAGRANYGYTF
. TRBJ2-2 TRBV19 TRBD2 TGTGCCAGTAGTAGCCTAGCGGGGGGCCGTCCCCATGCGAACACCGGGGAGCTGTTTTTT CASSSLAGGRPHANTGELFF
. TRBJ1-1 TRBV19 . TGTGCCAGTAGTATAGGCAGGAACACTGAAGCTTTCTTT CASSIGRNTEAFF
. TRBJ2-4 TRBV27 . TGTGCCAGCAGTTTCAGCCCCAGGAACATTCAGTACTTC CASSFSPRNIQYF
once TRBJ2-1 TRBV3-1/TRBV3-2 TRBD1 TGTGCCAGCAGCCAAATTCCCCCAGGGGGCAATGAGCAGTTCTTC CASSQIPPGGNEQFF
. TRBJ1-5 TRBV20-1 TRBD1 TGCAGTGCTAGTCCCGTAAACAGGGGAGCGAATCAGGCCCAGCATTTT CSASPVNRGANQAQHF
. TRBJ1-5 TRBV21-1 . TGTGCCAGCCCTCAGAAAGGAGGGCTTTGGGAAGTGGGTCTTAATCAGCCCCAGCATTTT CASPQKGGLWEVGLNQPQHF
. TRBJ1-2 TRBV4-1 . TGCGCCAGCAGCCAAGTGAGGCAGGGGCTAGACTATGGCTACACCTTC CASSQVRQGLDYGYTF
. TRBJ2-5 TRBV11-2 . TGTGCCAGCAGCTCTCGGGGGACGTACCAAGAGACCCAGTACTTC CASSSRGTYQETQYF
. TRBJ2-7 TRBV6-5 TRBD1 TGTGCCAGCAATTCAGGGGGCGCGCGTTACGAGCAGTACTTC CASNSGGARYEQYF
once TRBJ1-5 TRBV10-2 . TGCGCCAGCAGTGAGCATCAGGGTAATCAGCCCCAGCATTTT CASSEHQGNQPQHF
. TRBJ1-5 TRBV6-1 . TGTGCCAGCAGTGAAGCGCGAAATCAGCCCCAGCATTTT CASSEARNQPQHF
. TRBJ2-7 TRBV4-3 TRBD2 TGCGCCAGCAGCCAAGTAGCGGGGGGGTACGAGCAGTACTTC CASSQVAGGYEQYF
. TRBJ1-5 TRBV11-2 . TGTGCCAGCAGCTATAGGGGGAATCAGCCCCAGCATTTT CASSYRGNQPQHF
. TRBJ1-1 TRBV18 . TGTGCCAGCTCACCACAGAGGACCTCAGGGCGCATGAACACTGAAGCTTTCTTT CASSPQRTSGRMNTEAFF
. TRBJ2-5 TRBV7-2 . TGTGCCAGCAGGCCAGGCAATCGGGAGACCCAGTACTTC CASRPGNRETQYF
. TRBJ2-3 TRBV24-1 . TGTGCCACCAGCGCTGAGAGATACACAGATACGCAGTATTTT CATSAERYTDTQYF
. TRBJ1-1 TRBV18 . TGTGCCAGCTCACCGTACAGAACAGGAGACAACGAAGCTTTCTTT CASSPYRTGDNEAFF
. TRBJ2-7 TRBV9 TRBD2 TGTGCCAGCAGCGTGGGCCGAGCGGGGGTTTCCGAGCAGTACTTC CASSVGRAGVSEQYF